The clone carrying this T cell receptor beta chain was recorded at least ten times. The antigen remains unidentified. The germline gene is not matched at one end of the junction; a read error may be the cause. The source of the sample is a study of molecular identifiers for immune sequencing clone quantification. On the study more broadly: In replicates, RNA from roughly 21,000 or 96,000 naive CD8 cells was divided five ways and four parts were sequenced.

Preparation of naive CD8 libraries involved roughly 19,000 to 1,100,000 sorted cells and 10%, 30% or 50% RNA. Study conclusions and caveats: It was shown that clones above 20 RNA copies held over 99% of effector molecules, but under 1% in naive cells.

Bulk TCR library preparation followed previously described methods with listed TCR primers. TCRdb itself ran the PCR reads through MiXCR, one entry per CDR3 protein. The sample yields some 650,000 distinct CDR3 sequences, just under 20% seen once. CDR3 length: 17 residues. CDR1 SGHAT and CDR2 FQNNGV come from the germline V gene. The V gene is TRBV11-2, the J gene TRBJ2-5, with 12 bases matching TRBD2. The origin of this receptor is a human donor in good health. Some libraries in this study had Jurkat cell RNA spiked in. The sequenced material came from naive CD8+ T cells from blood, with Jurkat cell RNA spiked in. The subset is: FACS-sorted CD8+CD4-CCR7+CD45RA+ naive T cells. CDR3 in amino acids: CASRLEEGLAGKETQYF. The DNA of the CDR3 is TGTGCCAGCAGGTTAGAAGAAGGACTAGCGGGAAAAGAGACCCAGTACTTC.